A selection of T cell receptor beta chains follows, all from one sample in a study of blood T cells in healthy people across ages. TCRdb recomputed calls from the 5' RACE reads with MiXCR, one row per CDR3 protein. The repertoire has 600,000 or so distinct CDR3 sequences, 47% of them found once; the top ten carry 20% to 25%. Sequenced material: blood. These receptors were obtained from a man at least 80 years old in good health. The CDR3 runs from the conserved cysteine through the conserved F or W. Fields, in order: CDR3 DNA, CDR3 protein, clone size, V gene, D gene, J gene. A D gene is named only where the DNA matches it firmly. Size is stated for part of the rows, as once, few or many counts, or as a class when the clone is expanded.

CDR3nt: TGTGCCAGCTCACCTTGGACGGTGGGCTCCTACAATGAGCAGTTCTTC
CDR3aa: CASSPWTVGSYNEQFF
abundance: NA
v_gene: TRBV18
d_gene: NA
j_gene: TRBJ2-1

CDR3nt: TGTGCCAGCAGCCCCAGGTCAGCAGGGCCCACTGAAGCTTTCTTT
CDR3aa: CASSPRSAGPTEAFF
abundance: NA
v_gene: TRBV7-2
d_gene: NA
j_gene: TRBJ1-1

CDR3nt: TGTGCCAGCAGTGGAGGGGTGGGCTATGGCTACACCTTC
CDR3aa: CASSGGVGYGYTF
abundance: NA
v_gene: TRBV25-1
d_gene: NA
j_gene: TRBJ1-2

CDR3nt: TGTGCCAGCAGCCTCCGGGCGGGATCGGGTTACAATGAGCAGTTCTTC
CDR3aa: CASSLRAGSGYNEQFF
abundance: NA
v_gene: TRBV13
d_gene: NA
j_gene: TRBJ2-1

CDR3nt: TGTGCCAGCAGTGAATATGGGGACACTGAAGCTTTCTTT
CDR3aa: CASSEYGDTEAFF
abundance: few
v_gene: TRBV25-1
d_gene: NA
j_gene: TRBJ1-1

CDR3nt: TGTGCCAGCAGTTTATGGAACCCCTCCTCCTACGAGCAGTACTTC
CDR3aa: CASSLWNPSSYEQYF
abundance: NA
v_gene: TRBV28
d_gene: NA
j_gene: TRBJ2-7

CDR3nt: TGTGCCAGCAGCTCGGACGGGAGGTCGAGGTACGAGCAGTACTTC
CDR3aa: CASSSDGRSRYEQYF
abundance: many
v_gene: TRBV7-2
d_gene: TRBD2
j_gene: TRBJ2-7

CDR3nt: TGTGCCAGCAGGCCCGGGCCCCCGCGATCCTACGAGCAGTACTTC
CDR3aa: CASRPGPPRSYEQYF
abundance: NA
v_gene: TRBV21-1
d_gene: NA
j_gene: TRBJ2-7

CDR3nt: TGTGCCAGCAGTTTAGGAACCGGGACACCCACGAACGAGCAGTACTTC
CDR3aa: CASSLGTGTPTNEQYF
abundance: NA
v_gene: TRBV27
d_gene: NA
j_gene: TRBJ2-7

CDR3nt: TGTGCCAGCAGCCTGAGTCTAGCCAGCACAGATACGCAGTATTTT
CDR3aa: CASSLSLASTDTQYF
abundance: NA
v_gene: TRBV7-2
d_gene: NA
j_gene: TRBJ2-3

CDR3nt: TGTGCCAGCAGCGCTGGACAGGGGGTCGGTGAAAAACTGTTTTTT
CDR3aa: CASSAGQGVGEKLFF
abundance: NA
v_gene: TRBV9
d_gene: TRBD1
j_gene: TRBJ1-4

CDR3nt: TGTGCCAGCAGCGTAGGTATTAGCGGGGGGATAAATGAGCAGTTCTTC
CDR3aa: CASSVGISGGINEQFF
abundance: few
v_gene: TRBV9
d_gene: TRBD2
j_gene: TRBJ2-1

CDR3nt: TGTGCCAGCGGCGAGAGTAGCGGGGGAACGCAGTATTTT
CDR3aa: CASGESSGGTQYF
abundance: NA
v_gene: TRBV9
d_gene: TRBD2
j_gene: TRBJ2-3

CDR3nt: TGTGCCAGCAGCGGTTTAGCGGCCTACGAGCAGTACTTC
CDR3aa: CASSGLAAYEQYF
abundance: many
v_gene: TRBV7-9
d_gene: NA
j_gene: TRBJ2-7

CDR3nt: TGTGCCAGCAGCGTCACACCATACACCTACGAGCAGTACTTC
CDR3aa: CASSVTPYTYEQYF
abundance: NA
v_gene: TRBV9
d_gene: NA
j_gene: TRBJ2-7

CDR3nt: TGTGCCATCACCGAACCCCCGGGGAGCTATGGCTACACCTTC
CDR3aa: CAITEPPGSYGYTF
abundance: NA
v_gene: TRBV10-3
d_gene: NA
j_gene: TRBJ1-2

CDR3nt: TGTGCCAGCTCACCGTCGGTGGACCAAGGTACGCAGTATTTT
CDR3aa: CASSPSVDQGTQYF
abundance: NA
v_gene: TRBV18
d_gene: NA
j_gene: TRBJ2-3

CDR3nt: TGTGCCAGCAGCTTAGATGGACAGGGCAGCACAGATACGCAGTATTTT
CDR3aa: CASSLDGQGSTDTQYF
abundance: many
v_gene: TRBV7-2
d_gene: TRBD1
j_gene: TRBJ2-3

CDR3nt: TGTGCCAGCAGTTACAGCCCGGCGAACACAGATACGCAGTATTTT
CDR3aa: CASSYSPANTDTQYF
abundance: NA
v_gene: TRBV6-2/TRBV6-3
d_gene: NA
j_gene: TRBJ2-3

CDR3nt: TGTGCCAGCAGTTTAACAGGGACAGTCAACAATGAGCAGTTCTTC
CDR3aa: CASSLTGTVNNEQFF
abundance: few
v_gene: TRBV27
d_gene: TRBD1
j_gene: TRBJ2-1

CDR3nt: TGTGCCAGCAATCCCGCCGGCGCTAGCGCCAATAGTTACGAGCAGTACTTC
CDR3aa: CASNPAGASANSYEQYF
abundance: many
v_gene: TRBV6-5
d_gene: NA
j_gene: TRBJ2-7

CDR3nt: TGCAGTGCTAGAGGGCAGGGAGACAATCAGCCCCAGCATTTT
CDR3aa: CSARGQGDNQPQHF
abundance: NA
v_gene: TRBV20-1
d_gene: NA
j_gene: TRBJ1-5

CDR3nt: TGCAGCGCCCTTAGCTGGTTTAGCGACTTGAGGAATGAGCAGTTCTTC
CDR3aa: CSALSWFSDLRNEQFF
abundance: many
v_gene: TRBV29-1
d_gene: NA
j_gene: TRBJ2-1

CDR3nt: TGTGCCAGCAGTTACGGGATCACCTACGAGCAGTACTTC
CDR3aa: CASSYGITYEQYF
abundance: few
v_gene: TRBV6-2/TRBV6-3
d_gene: NA
j_gene: TRBJ2-7

CDR3nt: TGTGCCAGCAGAGCCGACACTTTATCCTACGAGCAGTACTTC
CDR3aa: CASRADTLSYEQYF
abundance: NA
v_gene: TRBV7-2
d_gene: NA
j_gene: TRBJ2-7

CDR3nt: TGCGCCAGCAGTGATGGGGGCCTCTCCTACAATGAGCAGTTCTTC
CDR3aa: CASSDGGLSYNEQFF
abundance: few
v_gene: TRBV10-1
d_gene: NA
j_gene: TRBJ2-1

CDR3nt: TGTGCCAGCAGCCCGTGGGGAGGCGCTGAAAATGAGCGGTTCTTC
CDR3aa: CASSPWGGAENERFF
abundance: NA
v_gene: TRBV6-5
d_gene: NA
j_gene: TRBJ2-1

CDR3nt: TGCAGTGCCTCAACGCCGACAGGTGTCCACGAGCAGTACTTC
CDR3aa: CSASTPTGVHEQYF
abundance: many
v_gene: TRBV20-1
d_gene: NA
j_gene: TRBJ2-7

CDR3nt: TGCGCCAGCAGCTTGGAAGGGACAGGGAATTACAATGAGCAGTTCTTC
CDR3aa: CASSLEGTGNYNEQFF
abundance: NA
v_gene: TRBV5-1
d_gene: TRBD1
j_gene: TRBJ2-1

CDR3nt: TGCAGTGCCCCTCCAGACGCCTACAATGAGCAGTTCTTC
CDR3aa: CSAPPDAYNEQFF
abundance: NA
v_gene: TRBV20-1
d_gene: NA
j_gene: TRBJ2-1

CDR3nt: TGTGCCAGCGCCCCGGGAGATCCCGAGCAGTACTTC
CDR3aa: CASAPGDPEQYF
abundance: few
v_gene: TRBV9
d_gene: NA
j_gene: TRBJ2-7

CDR3nt: TGTGCCAGCAGGCGGGGTACCTACGAGCAGTACTTC
CDR3aa: CASRRGTYEQYF
abundance: few
v_gene: TRBV28
d_gene: NA
j_gene: TRBJ2-7

CDR3nt: TGTGCCAGCAGTCTCGACCGGAGGGGATCAGATACGCAGTATTTT
CDR3aa: CASSLDRRGSDTQYF
abundance: NA
v_gene: TRBV12-3/TRBV12-4
d_gene: NA
j_gene: TRBJ2-3

CDR3nt: TGTGCCAGCAGCTTAGGCGGGGTTAAAAATGAGCAGTTCTTC
CDR3aa: CASSLGGVKNEQFF
abundance: few
v_gene: TRBV7-2
d_gene: NA
j_gene: TRBJ2-1

CDR3nt: TGTGCCAGCAGCTCGGGGACAGGGCCTCGATGGCCCCAGCATTTT
CDR3aa: CASSSGTGPRWPQHF
abundance: NA
v_gene: TRBV7-2
d_gene: TRBD1
j_gene: TRBJ1-5

CDR3nt: TGTGCCAGCACCCCATTTAGGGGCGGGGGGGCCTACGAGCAGTACTTC
CDR3aa: CASTPFRGGGAYEQYF
abundance: NA
v_gene: TRBV6-1
d_gene: TRBD2
j_gene: TRBJ2-7

CDR3nt: TGCAGTGCTCGGGCCGTTGGGCGAGGCGGAAAGGGAAGGGACTATGGCTACACCTTC
CDR3aa: CSARAVGRGGKGRDYGYTF
abundance: NA
v_gene: TRBV20-1
d_gene: NA
j_gene: TRBJ1-2

CDR3nt: TGCGCCAGCAGCCAAGTTAGCGTACTAGCCAAAAACATTCAGTACTTC
CDR3aa: CASSQVSVLAKNIQYF
abundance: NA
v_gene: TRBV4-1
d_gene: NA
j_gene: TRBJ2-4

CDR3nt: TGTGCCAGCAGCCGAGGACTAGCCCAGACCCAGTACTTC
CDR3aa: CASSRGLAQTQYF
abundance: many
v_gene: TRBV6-5
d_gene: TRBD2
j_gene: TRBJ2-5

CDR3nt: TGTGCCATCAAATCTGGAGGCCCGGTGGAGACCCAGTACTTC
CDR3aa: CAIKSGGPVETQYF
abundance: NA
v_gene: TRBV10-3
d_gene: NA
j_gene: TRBJ2-5

CDR3nt: TGCAGTGCATCGGACAGGGCTACAAATTCACCCCCCCACTTT
CDR3aa: CSASDRATNSPPHF
abundance: NA
v_gene: TRBV20-1
d_gene: TRBD1
j_gene: TRBJ1-6

CDR3nt: TGTGCCATCAGTGAGCAGACAGATACGCAGTATTTT
CDR3aa: CAISEQTDTQYF
abundance: few
v_gene: TRBV10-3
d_gene: NA
j_gene: TRBJ2-3

CDR3nt: TGTGCCAGCAGCTTCGAGCGGGGCACAGATACGCAGTATTTT
CDR3aa: CASSFERGTDTQYF
abundance: few
v_gene: TRBV5-5
d_gene: NA
j_gene: TRBJ2-3

CDR3nt: TGTGCCAGCAGTGGGACAGGGGCGGCCTACGAGCAGTACTTC
CDR3aa: CASSGTGAAYEQYF
abundance: few
v_gene: TRBV6-5
d_gene: TRBD1
j_gene: TRBJ2-7

CDR3nt: TGTGCCAGCAGCCCGGGACGGGTCTTAGAGCAGTACTTC
CDR3aa: CASSPGRVLEQYF
abundance: NA
v_gene: TRBV7-2
d_gene: NA
j_gene: TRBJ2-7

CDR3nt: TGTGCCAGCAGCCAAGATCTTGGGCAGGGGTCTACCTACGAGCAGTACTTC
CDR3aa: CASSQDLGQGSTYEQYF
abundance: NA
v_gene: TRBV3-1
d_gene: NA
j_gene: TRBJ2-7

CDR3nt: TGCAGTGCTGTCCTACAGGGGAATGAGCAGTTCTTC
CDR3aa: CSAVLQGNEQFF
abundance: few
v_gene: TRBV20-1
d_gene: TRBD1
j_gene: TRBJ2-1

CDR3nt: TGTGCCAGCAGCTCCGACTGGGGACAGGGAAATACGCAGTATTTT
CDR3aa: CASSSDWGQGNTQYF
abundance: NA
v_gene: TRBV7-2
d_gene: TRBD1
j_gene: TRBJ2-3

CDR3nt: TGTGCCAGCCAGGGACTAGCGGGGGGCCAGCGAAGCAGCAATGGGCAGTACTTC
CDR3aa: CASQGLAGGQRSSNGQYF
abundance: NA
v_gene: TRBV6-1
d_gene: TRBD2
j_gene: TRBJ2-7

CDR3nt: TGCGCCAGCAGCCAAGAACTAGCGGGAGACACAGATACGCAGTATTTT
CDR3aa: CASSQELAGDTDTQYF
abundance: NA
v_gene: TRBV4-1
d_gene: TRBD2
j_gene: TRBJ2-3

CDR3nt: TGCAGCGTTGTAGCTGGCTACGAGCAGTACTTC
CDR3aa: CSVVAGYEQYF
abundance: NA
v_gene: TRBV29-1
d_gene: NA
j_gene: TRBJ2-7

CDR3nt: TGTGCCAGCGGAGGGACAGGGGTCGGATACAATGAGCAGTTCTTC
CDR3aa: CASGGTGVGYNEQFF
abundance: NA
v_gene: TRBV12-3/TRBV12-4
d_gene: TRBD1
j_gene: TRBJ2-1

CDR3nt: TGTGCCAGCAGCCCACTTAGAGGTCCCCAAGAGACCCAGTACTTC
CDR3aa: CASSPLRGPQETQYF
abundance: few
v_gene: TRBV7-3
d_gene: NA
j_gene: TRBJ2-5

CDR3nt: TGCAGTGCTAGGCAGGTGAACTATGGCTACACCTTC
CDR3aa: CSARQVNYGYTF
abundance: NA
v_gene: TRBV20-1
d_gene: NA
j_gene: TRBJ1-2